This paragraph covers one T cell receptor beta chain sequence. The sample comes from a study of T cell responses to AZD1222 COVID-19 vaccine. Germline CDR1 MNHEY, CDR2 SVGAGI. The CDR3 sequence is 15 residues long. V shed 4 bases and J shed 1 base, with 13 bases lying between them. The protocol was immunoSEQ multiplex PCR, while the TCRdb copy is restricted to in-frame clones and leaves out a portion. The sample carries 200,000 or so clones, almost 95% recorded once. This chain links TRBV6-5 with TRBJ1-1, with unresolved D. This TCR derives from an adult in good health. The sample was peripheral blood, taken on day 0 of AZD1222 vaccination. CDR3 protein: CASSSPAGPNTEAFF. CDR3 sequence (DNA): TGTGCCAGCAGTTCCCCAGCAGGACCGAACACTGAAGCTTTCTTT.